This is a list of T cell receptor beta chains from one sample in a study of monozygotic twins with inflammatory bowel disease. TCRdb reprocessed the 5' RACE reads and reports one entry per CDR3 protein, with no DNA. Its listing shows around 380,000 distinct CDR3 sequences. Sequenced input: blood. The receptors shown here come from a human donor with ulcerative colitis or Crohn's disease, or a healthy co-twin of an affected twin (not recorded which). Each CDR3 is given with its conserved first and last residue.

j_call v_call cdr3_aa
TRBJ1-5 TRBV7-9 CASSFGHSDSNQPQHF
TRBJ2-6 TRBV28 CASSSFPRDRSGANVLTF
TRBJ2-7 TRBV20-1 CSAPPGDWHEQYF
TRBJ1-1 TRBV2 CASSVRTTSTEAFF
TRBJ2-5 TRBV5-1 CASSLVGGGAGETQYF
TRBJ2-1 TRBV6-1 CASSIKGVGNEQFF
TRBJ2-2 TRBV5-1 CASNPGLAGYTGELFF
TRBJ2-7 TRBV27 CASSLRLTQRTYEQYF
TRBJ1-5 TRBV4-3 CASSQEQGAQPQHF
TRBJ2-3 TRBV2 CASSEFPSGRTDTQYF
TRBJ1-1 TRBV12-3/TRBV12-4 CASSWGQPGTEAFF
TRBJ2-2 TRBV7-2 CASSFGQSAGELFF
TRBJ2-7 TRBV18 CASSRSTTNLAYEQYF
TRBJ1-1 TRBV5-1 CASSLEVKTEAFF
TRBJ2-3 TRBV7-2 CASSSTSGRATDTQYF
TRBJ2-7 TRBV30 CAWEKVDEQYF
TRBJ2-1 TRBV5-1 CASSFRTSVNEQFF
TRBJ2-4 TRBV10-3 CAISERDRVSKNIQYF
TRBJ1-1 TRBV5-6 CASSPIGVNTEAFF
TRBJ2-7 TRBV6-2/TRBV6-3 CASSYRLAGARGEQYF
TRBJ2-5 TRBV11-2 CASSLRPLLGLETQYF
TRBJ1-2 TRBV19 CASSRGSSPYGYTF
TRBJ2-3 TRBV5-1 CASSLGSSTSTDTQYF
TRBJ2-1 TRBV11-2 CASSLDRAPTNEQFF
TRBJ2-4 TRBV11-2 CASSLVPGLAGGAGNIQYF
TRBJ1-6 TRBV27 CASSLSIRTGANSPLHF
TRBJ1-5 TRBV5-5 CASSSLGGPQPQHF
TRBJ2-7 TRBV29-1 CSVGPDTKPYEQYF
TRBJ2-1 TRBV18 CASSPLRTTTQDEQFF
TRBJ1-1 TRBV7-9 CASSLVFGEITEAFF
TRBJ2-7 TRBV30 CAWSEGLSYEQYF
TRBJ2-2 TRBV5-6 CASSFIEGAAGELFF
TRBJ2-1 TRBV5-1 CASSLGVTSGSHEQFF
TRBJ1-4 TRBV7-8 CASSKDPATNEKLFF
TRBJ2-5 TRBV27 CASSLGGRAGETQYF
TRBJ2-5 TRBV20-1 CSASPSGGAGDGETQYF
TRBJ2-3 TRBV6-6 CASGGQGAIDTQYF
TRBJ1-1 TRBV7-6 CASSLITGTEAFF
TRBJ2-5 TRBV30 CAWSVIAGETQYF
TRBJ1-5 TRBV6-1 CASSEAGGAYQPQHF
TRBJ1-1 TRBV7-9 CASSPHGGQGNTEAFF
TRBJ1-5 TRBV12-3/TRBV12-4 CASSLAEGTGNQPQHF
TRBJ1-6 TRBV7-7 CASSLAPGALLSPLHF
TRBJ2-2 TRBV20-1 CSARGTSLNTGELFF
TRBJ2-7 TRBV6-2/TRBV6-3 CASINSGWEQYF
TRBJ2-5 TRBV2 CASSLGLGTETQYF
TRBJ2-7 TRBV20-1 CSASEGLGYEQYF
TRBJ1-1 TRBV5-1 CASSLIGDRAEAFF
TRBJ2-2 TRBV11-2 CASSWHGLAGATGELFF
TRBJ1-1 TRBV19 CASSTHGTGNTEAFF
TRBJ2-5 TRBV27 CASSLTGTGETQYF
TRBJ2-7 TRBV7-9 CASSLPTGGISYEQYF